This T cell receptor (beta chain) comes out of a study of cytomegalovirus exposure and HLA in healthy donors. Study at large: In an early release, HLA-typed donors contributed tens of millions of unique TCR sequences.

General study findings and limits: The investigators catalogued under 200 TCR beta chains as cytomegalovirus-associated. Donor immune exposure was known only as CMV serostatus. Prior analysis indicated that the majority of TCR beta V segments exhibited productivity approximately 90% or approximately 30% of the time.

About this clone: The antigen remains unidentified.

V lost 1 base and J lost 9; bases outside the gene matches: 2. Germline loops: CDR1 KGHSH, CDR2 LQKENI. CDR3 length: 12 residues. Both 60 Vbeta primers and 13 Jbeta primers went into the PCR. Clones were read by immunoSEQ multiplex PCR, and TCRdb kept only the in-frame ones, dropping some. The sample lists about 82,000 clones; over 70% were seen once. The receptor comes from a man between 60 and 75 years old in good health and CMV-seronegative. Sequences were obtained from PBMCs. The J gene is TRBJ1-1, the V gene TRBV18; the match to TRBD1 covers 7 bases. CDR3 bases: TGTGCCAGCTCACCACGGGACAGAAAAGCTTTCTTT. Translating it yields CASSPRDRKAFF.